What follows is one T cell receptor (beta chain) and its context. The data were produced by immunoSEQ multiplex PCR, yet TCRdb's version contains in-frame clones alone and is incomplete. This table holds about 120,000 clones, 75% to 90% found once. The CDR3 consists of 15 residues. The germline CDR1 and CDR2 sequences are SGHRS and YFSETQ. Trimming shortened V by 0 bases and J by 3 bases, and 13 bases separated the two germline ends. This record comes from a study of cytotoxic CD8 clonotypes in ibrutinib-treated CLL. The sequencing here drew on PBMCs, taken after 24 months of ibrutinib treatment. The chain employs TRBV5-1 and TRBJ2-7; D is uncertain. This TCR was recovered from a human donor with chronic lymphocytic leukemia. CDR3 region: CASSLEGGNLYEQYF. As DNA, the CDR3 is TGCGCCAGCAGCTTGGAAGGTGGGAATCTCTACGAGCAGTACTTC.